The clone carrying this T cell receptor (beta chain) was seen a handful of times. The antigen is unknown. The entry originates in a study of T cell repertoires in cytomegalovirus infection. As for the study in general: Public TCR beta signatures marked donors with CMV infection and the matching HLA. Study outcomes and limitations: Identification of carriers of CMV plus the relevant HLA was performed using cumulative public TCR beta family frequency.

Trimming took 5 bases from V and 7 from J, leaving 11 bases between them. The CDR3 has 13 amino acids. Germline CDR1 is SGHVS and CDR2 is FQNEAQ. MiXCR was run by TCRdb on the reads, yielding one entry per CDR3 protein. Of 200,000 or so distinct CDR3 sequences in the sample, roughly 28% are singletons; the top ten hold roughly 29%. This clonotype originated in a human donor in good health (CMV status not recorded). Some clones in this sample may be carry-over from other donors' samples. The chain employs TRBV7-8 and TRBJ1-4; no firm D call. Sequencing was done on a sample of PBMCs. CDR3 amino acids: CASSIGPLEKLFF. CDR3 sequence (DNA): TGTGCCAGCAGCATCGGGCCTCTTGAAAAACTGTTTTTT.